This T cell receptor beta chain was sequenced for a study of cytomegalovirus exposure and HLA in healthy donors. Study overall: As released early, the data held roughly 85 million unique TCRs from HLA-typed donors. Broader study findings: The study designated around 150 TCR beta chains cytomegalovirus-associated. An observed cluster of highly shared sequence variants was recorded as a likely sequencing artifact. The presence/absence work took it that sequencing depth was about the same across donors.

To note about this clone: Antigen: not known.

PCR was performed using 60 Vbeta and 13 Jbeta primers. Profiling relied on immunoSEQ multiplex PCR, and the TCRdb table lists in-frame clones only, not all of them. The sample includes about 200,000 clones, around 90% of them seen just once. The germline V gene encodes CDR1 GTSNPN and CDR2 SVGIG (reference sequence). The CDR3 extends over 13 amino acids. V gave up 4 bases and J gave up 3 bases; unmatched junction bases: 6. The chain recombines TRBV30 with TRBJ2-7; 7 positions match TRBD1. The receptor's source is a woman aged 18-29 years in good health and CMV-seronegative. Sequenced: PBMCs. The CDR3 loop reads CAWNPDRDYEQYF. CDR3 bases: TGTGCCTGGAATCCTGACAGGGACTACGAGCAGTACTTC.